This is a list of T cell receptor beta chains from one sample in a study of blood T cells in healthy people across ages. MiXCR was run by TCRdb on the 5' RACE reads, yielding one entry per CDR3 protein. The sample lists roughly 680,000 distinct CDR3 sequences, around half occurring once. The sequenced sample consisted of blood. These receptors originate from a woman between 55 and 75 years old in good health. CDR3s include the opening cysteine and the closing phenylalanine or tryptophan. The D gene is left open where the match is weak. Rows may omit the clone size; those that give it use once, few, many or a size class.

abundance: .
v_gene: TRBV20-1
d_gene: TRBD2
j_gene: TRBJ2-5
CDR3nt: TGCAGTGCTACAACGGGACTAGCGGGAGAGGGGGAGACCCAGTACTTC
CDR3aa: CSATTGLAGEGETQYF

abundance: .
v_gene: TRBV20-1
d_gene: .
j_gene: TRBJ1-2
CDR3nt: TGCAGTGCTCGGGACCTAGCTAACTATGGCTACACCTTC
CDR3aa: CSARDLANYGYTF

abundance: .
v_gene: TRBV5-1
d_gene: .
j_gene: TRBJ1-1
CDR3nt: TGCGCCAGCAGCTTGGATGGACACCAGAACACTGAAGCTTTCTTT
CDR3aa: CASSLDGHQNTEAFF

abundance: few
v_gene: TRBV4-1
d_gene: TRBD1
j_gene: TRBJ1-1
CDR3nt: TGCGCCAGCAGCCAAGCCCACAGGGGGCGTACTGAAGCTTTCTTT
CDR3aa: CASSQAHRGRTEAFF

abundance: .
v_gene: TRBV10-3
d_gene: .
j_gene: TRBJ2-1
CDR3nt: TGTGCCATCAGTGAGTCAAAGGGGAACTCCTACGATGAGCAGTTCTTC
CDR3aa: CAISESKGNSYDEQFF

abundance: .
v_gene: TRBV6-2/TRBV6-3
d_gene: TRBD2
j_gene: TRBJ2-7
CDR3nt: TGTGCCAGCAGTTACAACGGGCCGGGGGCTAGCGGGAATTCCTACGAGCAGTACTTC
CDR3aa: CASSYNGPGASGNSYEQYF

abundance: .
v_gene: TRBV9
d_gene: TRBD2
j_gene: TRBJ2-7
CDR3nt: TGTGCCAGCAGCGTAGTGGCCAGCGGGAGCGAGCAGTACTTC
CDR3aa: CASSVVASGSEQYF

abundance: .
v_gene: TRBV11-1
d_gene: .
j_gene: TRBJ2-1
CDR3nt: TGTGCCAGCAGCCCCCGTCAAAATGAGCAGTTCTTC
CDR3aa: CASSPRQNEQFF

abundance: few
v_gene: TRBV10-3
d_gene: .
j_gene: TRBJ1-1
CDR3nt: TGTGCCATCAGTGAGTTACCTCCGGGACACCCGAACACTGAAGCTTTCTTT
CDR3aa: CAISELPPGHPNTEAFF

abundance: .
v_gene: TRBV20-1
d_gene: TRBD2
j_gene: TRBJ2-5
CDR3nt: TGCAGTGCTAGAGATCGTCTAGCGGGGTATCAAGAGACCCAGTACTTC
CDR3aa: CSARDRLAGYQETQYF

abundance: once
v_gene: TRBV6-2/TRBV6-3
d_gene: TRBD1
j_gene: TRBJ2-4
CDR3nt: TGTGCCAGCGGGTACAGGGGAAACATTCAGTACTTC
CDR3aa: CASGYRGNIQYF

abundance: .
v_gene: TRBV5-1
d_gene: TRBD2
j_gene: TRBJ2-7
CDR3nt: TGCGCCAGCAACTGGGTCGGGGGGGTCGGAAACTACGAGCAGTACTTC
CDR3aa: CASNWVGGVGNYEQYF

abundance: .
v_gene: TRBV20-1
d_gene: .
j_gene: TRBJ2-7
CDR3nt: TGCAATGCTAGGAGTCGAGAGAGCGAGCAGTACTTC
CDR3aa: CNARSRESEQYF

abundance: .
v_gene: TRBV28
d_gene: .
j_gene: TRBJ2-5
CDR3nt: TGTGCCAGCAACCGTGAGCGGAGCGGGCAGTACTTC
CDR3aa: CASNRERSGQYF

abundance: .
v_gene: TRBV6-2/TRBV6-3
d_gene: .
j_gene: TRBJ1-4
CDR3nt: TGTGCCAGCGGCTATGAAAAACTGTTTTTT
CDR3aa: CASGYEKLFF

abundance: .
v_gene: TRBV4-2
d_gene: .
j_gene: TRBJ1-2
CDR3nt: TGTGCCAGCAGCCCAAATTTAGACGCAGACGCTAACTATGGCTACACCTTC
CDR3aa: CASSPNLDADANYGYTF

abundance: many
v_gene: TRBV24-1
d_gene: .
j_gene: TRBJ2-1
CDR3nt: TGTGCCTCTAGCGATGGCGATGAGCAGTTCTTC
CDR3aa: CASSDGDEQFF

abundance: .
v_gene: TRBV5-1
d_gene: TRBD2
j_gene: TRBJ2-1
CDR3nt: TGCGCCAGCAAAGGCGGGAGCCCCTCCTACAATGAGCAGTTCTTC
CDR3aa: CASKGGSPSYNEQFF

abundance: .
v_gene: TRBV9
d_gene: TRBD2
j_gene: TRBJ2-7
CDR3nt: TGTGCCAGCAGCGTACAGACTAGCGGGAGGGCCGGAGGTTACAATGAGCAGTACTTC
CDR3aa: CASSVQTSGRAGGYNEQYF

abundance: few
v_gene: TRBV9
d_gene: .
j_gene: TRBJ1-1
CDR3nt: TGTGCCAGCAGCGTAGACCAGGGGTCCACTGAAGCTTTCTTT
CDR3aa: CASSVDQGSTEAFF

abundance: few
v_gene: TRBV7-2
d_gene: TRBD1
j_gene: TRBJ2-7
CDR3nt: TGTGCCAGCAGCTCCCAGGGGGCCCCTCACGAGCAGTACTTC
CDR3aa: CASSSQGAPHEQYF

abundance: .
v_gene: TRBV20-1
d_gene: .
j_gene: TRBJ2-7
CDR3nt: TGCAGTGCTACGAATCCGGGACTTTTGACCGACGAGCAGTACTTC
CDR3aa: CSATNPGLLTDEQYF

abundance: .
v_gene: TRBV29-1
d_gene: TRBD2
j_gene: TRBJ2-1
CDR3nt: TGCAGCGCTGAAGACGGGCTAGCGGGGCAGCAGTTCTTC
CDR3aa: CSAEDGLAGQQFF

abundance: .
v_gene: TRBV5-1
d_gene: .
j_gene: TRBJ2-1
CDR3nt: TGCGCCAGCAGCCGTCCTCTAGAGCCTCCTGAGCAGTTCTTC
CDR3aa: CASSRPLEPPEQFF

abundance: .
v_gene: TRBV7-2
d_gene: .
j_gene: TRBJ2-7
CDR3nt: TGTGCCAGCAGCTTAGGCGGTAGTAGCGGATCCCAGCAGTACTTC
CDR3aa: CASSLGGSSGSQQYF

abundance: .
v_gene: TRBV4-3
d_gene: .
j_gene: TRBJ2-7
CDR3nt: TGCGCCAGCAGCTCTCGGGACGGGCCCTACAATGAGCAGTACTTC
CDR3aa: CASSSRDGPYNEQYF

abundance: few
v_gene: TRBV27
d_gene: .
j_gene: TRBJ1-1
CDR3nt: TGTGCCAGCAGCCGTTGGCAGGGCTTAGCTGAAGCTTTCTTT
CDR3aa: CASSRWQGLAEAFF

abundance: .
v_gene: TRBV4-2
d_gene: TRBD2
j_gene: TRBJ2-7
CDR3nt: TGTGCCACAGGGACTAGCGGGGGTTACGAGCAGTACTTC
CDR3aa: CATGTSGGYEQYF

abundance: .
v_gene: TRBV7-9
d_gene: TRBD1
j_gene: TRBJ2-7
CDR3nt: TGTGCCAGCAGCTCGTGGGGACAGGGCCCCTACGAGCAGTACTTC
CDR3aa: CASSSWGQGPYEQYF

abundance: .
v_gene: TRBV28
d_gene: .
j_gene: TRBJ2-3
CDR3nt: TGTGCCAGCAGCCCAGCATGGGGGCAGAAGTTCACAGATACGCAGTATTTT
CDR3aa: CASSPAWGQKFTDTQYF

abundance: few
v_gene: TRBV12-3/TRBV12-4
d_gene: .
j_gene: TRBJ2-1
CDR3nt: TGTGCCAGCAGTTTAGTGCCGAATGAGCAGTTCTTC
CDR3aa: CASSLVPNEQFF

abundance: .
v_gene: TRBV4-1
d_gene: .
j_gene: TRBJ2-7
CDR3nt: TGTGCCAGCAGCCAACTTCCCCCACGATCAGGGGGGAACTACGAGCAGTACTTC
CDR3aa: CASSQLPPRSGGNYEQYF

abundance: few
v_gene: TRBV20-1
d_gene: .
j_gene: TRBJ2-1
CDR3nt: TGCAGTGCTAGAGATTTCAGGGGACCCTACAATGAGCAGTTCTTC
CDR3aa: CSARDFRGPYNEQFF

abundance: .
v_gene: TRBV5-1
d_gene: TRBD1
j_gene: TRBJ2-5
CDR3nt: TGCGCCAGCAGCTCCATGACAGGGGCAGAGACCCAGTACTTC
CDR3aa: CASSSMTGAETQYF

abundance: .
v_gene: TRBV6-5
d_gene: .
j_gene: TRBJ2-5
CDR3nt: TGTGCCAGCAGTTATACGTGGGATCAAGAGACCCAGTACTTC
CDR3aa: CASSYTWDQETQYF

abundance: .
v_gene: TRBV24-1
d_gene: .
j_gene: TRBJ2-1
CDR3nt: TGTGCCACCAGTGCCCCGGGCCTTCGCAATGAGCAGTTCTTC
CDR3aa: CATSAPGLRNEQFF

abundance: few
v_gene: TRBV7-2
d_gene: .
j_gene: TRBJ1-4
CDR3nt: TGTGCCAGCAGCTTACAGGGCAGGGGAAAGGAAAAACTGTTTTTT
CDR3aa: CASSLQGRGKEKLFF

abundance: .
v_gene: TRBV7-2
d_gene: .
j_gene: TRBJ1-1
CDR3nt: TGTGCCAGCAGCTTCCTGCACACTGAAGCTTTCTTT
CDR3aa: CASSFLHTEAFF

abundance: .
v_gene: TRBV7-2
d_gene: TRBD2
j_gene: TRBJ2-7
CDR3nt: TGTGCCAGCACCCTGCTGGGACTAGCGGGAGGGGAGCAGTACTTC
CDR3aa: CASTLLGLAGGEQYF

abundance: once
v_gene: TRBV7-2
d_gene: TRBD1
j_gene: TRBJ2-7
CDR3nt: TGTGCCAGCAGCTTCGCCCCGGGACAGGGGTACGGGCAGTACTTC
CDR3aa: CASSFAPGQGYGQYF

abundance: .
v_gene: TRBV12-3/TRBV12-4
d_gene: TRBD2
j_gene: TRBJ2-3
CDR3nt: TGTGCCAGCAGTCCCCCGGGACTAGCCCGCCCAGATACGCAGTATTTT
CDR3aa: CASSPPGLARPDTQYF

abundance: .
v_gene: TRBV7-9
d_gene: .
j_gene: TRBJ2-1
CDR3nt: TGTGCCAGCAGCTTAGAAGCATTAATCGATGAGCAGTTCTTC
CDR3aa: CASSLEALIDEQFF

abundance: .
v_gene: TRBV5-5
d_gene: TRBD1
j_gene: TRBJ2-5
CDR3nt: TGTGCCAGCAGCGATAACAGGGGGCGGGAGACCCAGTACTTC
CDR3aa: CASSDNRGRETQYF

abundance: .
v_gene: TRBV7-9
d_gene: .
j_gene: TRBJ2-5
CDR3nt: TGTGCCAGCAGCTTAGCGGGCCATGGGACACAAGAGACCCAGTACTTC
CDR3aa: CASSLAGHGTQETQYF

abundance: once
v_gene: TRBV2
d_gene: TRBD2
j_gene: TRBJ2-1
CDR3nt: TGTGCCAGCAGCACTAGCGGGATAACCTACAATGAGCAGTTCTTC
CDR3aa: CASSTSGITYNEQFF

abundance: .
v_gene: TRBV7-2
d_gene: .
j_gene: TRBJ2-1
CDR3nt: TGTGCCAGCAGCTCCTCCAAGCATGAGCAGTTCTTC
CDR3aa: CASSSSKHEQFF

abundance: .
v_gene: TRBV5-4
d_gene: TRBD1
j_gene: TRBJ2-5
CDR3nt: TGTGCCAGCAGCTTGGGAGGGGCATCGGGGACAGCCCAAGAGGCCCAGTACTTC
CDR3aa: CASSLGGASGTAQEAQYF

abundance: .
v_gene: TRBV7-3
d_gene: TRBD1
j_gene: TRBJ2-7
CDR3nt: TGTGCCAGCAGCTTAATTTTTGCGGACAGGGACGAGCAGTACTTC
CDR3aa: CASSLIFADRDEQYF

abundance: .
v_gene: TRBV5-1
d_gene: TRBD1
j_gene: TRBJ2-3
CDR3nt: TGCGCCAGCACCTCTGGGGACAGAACGCAGTATTTT
CDR3aa: CASTSGDRTQYF

abundance: .
v_gene: TRBV7-3
d_gene: .
j_gene: TRBJ2-1
CDR3nt: TGTGCCAGCAGCTCACAGGCTGACTCCTACAATGAGCAGTTCTTC
CDR3aa: CASSSQADSYNEQFF

abundance: .
v_gene: TRBV4-3
d_gene: TRBD2
j_gene: TRBJ2-1
CDR3nt: TGCGCCAGCAGCCAAGATTTTAGCGGGAGGGTTAACAATGAGCAGTTCTTC
CDR3aa: CASSQDFSGRVNNEQFF

abundance: .
v_gene: TRBV20-1
d_gene: .
j_gene: TRBJ2-4
CDR3nt: TGCAGTGCTAGAGAACCTAGCGAGGTGCGGGTCATTCAGTACTTC
CDR3aa: CSAREPSEVRVIQYF

abundance: few
v_gene: TRBV12-3/TRBV12-4
d_gene: .
j_gene: TRBJ1-1
CDR3nt: TGTGCCAGCAGTTTAGCGCTAGGGTCAGCTTTCTTT
CDR3aa: CASSLALGSAFF

abundance: few
v_gene: TRBV11-2
d_gene: TRBD2
j_gene: TRBJ2-7
CDR3nt: TGTGCCAGCAGCCCGTGGGGGAGGGTTAGCGGGAGAAGGGAGCAGTACTTC
CDR3aa: CASSPWGRVSGRREQYF

abundance: .
v_gene: TRBV15
d_gene: .
j_gene: TRBJ1-2
CDR3nt: TGTGCCACCAGCAGAGCAAGGATCTATGGCTACACCTTC
CDR3aa: CATSRARIYGYTF